The 16 T cell receptor beta chains below come from one sample, sequenced in a study of post-analysis software for immune sequencing data. Study observations and caveats: Relative to controls, patients had about five TRBV segments at higher frequency, with TRBV5-6, TRBV5-1 and TRBV20-1 among these.

The antigens for these receptors are not known. Each TCR beta cDNA library carried unique molecular identifiers. TCRdb re-called the PCR reads with MiXCR, one entry per CDR3 protein. The table lists 700,000 to 900,000 distinct CDR3 sequences, roughly 50% of them singletons. The source material was blood. Receptors were obtained from a girl between 5 and 17 years old with multiple sclerosis.

This clonotype was seen a single time. V and J are TRBV12-3 or TRBV12-4 and TRBJ1-2; 10 bases agree with TRBD1. J lost 7 bases, V lost 5 bases, and 10 bases had no gene match. The CDR3 extends over 15 amino acids. This chain's CDR3 is CASSISGQGSSGYTF. CDR3 DNA sequence: TGTGCCAGCAGTATCTCGGGACAGGGGTCATCTGGCTACACCTTC.

This clonotype was picked up one time. The chain combines TRBV7-2 with TRBJ2-3; D remains unclear. CDR3 length equals 14 residues. The germline gives CDR1 SGHTA, CDR2 FQGNSA. Trimming cost V 5 bases and J 3 bases, with 12 bases left between them. The chain's CDR3 is CASSINPSTDTQYF. The CDR3 bases are TGTGCCAGCAGCATTAACCCCTCGACAGATACGCAGTATTTT.

The chain combines TRBV6-2 or TRBV6-3 with TRBJ1-1; D call uncertain. The V gene lost 3 bases and the J gene lost 5 bases, with 13 bases spanning the gap. The CDR3 consists of 14 residues. The germline gives CDR1 MNHEY, CDR2 SVGEGT. CDR3 region: CASSYLPRGTEAFF. The CDR3 coding sequence is TGTGCCAGCAGTTATTTGCCGCGAGGGACTGAAGCTTTCTTT.

There are a few counts of this clonotype. The gene calls are TRBV12-3 or TRBV12-4 and TRBJ2-6; no clear D. The CDR3 loop spans 15 amino acids. Trimming shortened V by 7 bases and J by 5 bases, and 15 bases separated the two germline ends. The CDR3 DNA follows: TGTGCCAGCACCTACAGCTCTGGACGGGCCAACGTCCTGACTTTC. This codes for CASTYSSGRANVLTF.

The chain uses TRBV7-2 and TRBJ2-2; tentatively, D is TRBD2 (5 bases). This CDR3 spans 13 amino acids. Trimming took 3 bases from V and 14 from J, leaving 16 bases between them. Germline CDR1 and CDR2: SGHTA and FQGNSA. The CDR3, as DNA: TGTGCCAGCAGCTTGAAACTAGTCGGGGTTCTGTTTTTT. Translation: CASSLKLVGVLFF.

The chain recombines TRBV12-3 or TRBV12-4 with TRBJ2-2; D not certain. CDR3 size: 15 residues. V lost 4 bases and J lost 1, with 10 bases in between. The CDR3, as DNA: TGTGCCAGCAGTTCCCCTGACATGAACACCGGGGAGCTGTTTTTT. Protein product: CASSSPDMNTGELFF.

This clonotype was seen a few times. The chain combines TRBV29-1 with TRBJ1-1; D may be TRBD1 (5 bases). Germline CDR1 reads SQVTM; CDR2 reads ANQGSEA. The CDR3 sequence is 15 residues long. V was trimmed by 4 bases and J by 4 bases, leaving 19 bases between them. DNA of the CDR3: TGCAGCGTTGGGTTAGACAGCGGGAGGATCACTGAAGCTTTCTTT. The encoded protein is CSVGLDSGRITEAFF.

J is TRBJ1-5 and V is TRBV12-3 or TRBV12-4, with 10 nucleotides matching TRBD1. J gave up 7 bases and V 10 bases, and 16 bases lay outside the gene matches. The CDR3 contains 16 residues. CDR3 amino acids: CATIPRGDRGRQPQHF. In nucleotides, the CDR3 is TGTGCCACCATTCCTCGGGGGGACAGGGGACGACAGCCCCAGCATTTT.

The CDR3 nucleotides read TGTGCCAGCAGCCAAGAGACTAGCGGGGACGCAGATACGCAGTATTTT. Protein: CASSQETSGDADTQYF. The V call is TRBV3-1, the J call TRBJ2-3, with 11 bases aligning to TRBD2. The ends lost 0 bases at V and 4 bases at J; junction bases unmatched: 3. Per the germline V gene, CDR1 is LGHDT and CDR2 is YNNKEL (reference sequence). This CDR3 comprises 16 residues.

The V gene is TRBV7-9, the J gene TRBJ2-7, with TRBD2 matching over 11 bases. After removal of 5 bases from V and 2 bases from J, the junction contained 5 bases not matched to a gene. The CDR3 spans 15 residues. The V gene's germline CDR1 is SEHNR and CDR2 FQNEAQ (reference sequence). CDR3 sequence: CASSHPSGRPYEQYF. The CDR3 nucleotides read TGTGCCAGCAGCCACCCTAGCGGGAGGCCCTACGAGCAGTACTTC.

The CDR3 loop reads CATINAGTGLGSSYNEQFF. For the CDR3, the DNA is TGTGCCACCATTAATGCGGGGACAGGGCTTGGGAGCTCCTACAATGAGCAGTTCTTC. J is TRBJ2-1 and V is TRBV15, with 9 bases that match TRBD1. The germline gives CDR1 LNHNV, CDR2 YYDKDF (reference sequence). The CDR3 consists of 19 residues. V gave up 7 bases and J gave up 0 bases; unmatched junction bases: 16.

The rearrangement joins TRBV20-1 to TRBJ2-7, with D maybe TRBD1 (7 bases). This CDR3 contains 14 residues. Trimming removed 7 bases from V and 2 bases from J, with 18 bases in between. CDR1 and CDR2 (germline): DFQATT, SNEGSKA (reference sequence). The CDR3 sequence: CSGEDRRSAYEQYF. In DNA form, the CDR3 reads TGCAGTGGGGAGGACAGGAGGAGCGCCTACGAGCAGTACTTC.

This clonotype was observed a handful of times. One junction end does not reproduce the germline sequence, and a read error may be involved. The chain couples TRBV27 to TRBJ2-6; TRBD2 matches 8 bases. Per germline, CDR1 MNHEY and CDR2 SMNVEV (reference sequence). The CDR3 has 19 residues. The CDR3 DNA reads TGTGCCAGTAGTTTACGGGTAACGGGGGGGTTCTCTGGGGCCAACGTCCTGACTTTC. Its translation is CASSLRVTGGFSGANVLTF.

A few counts support this clonotype. J is TRBJ1-5 and V is TRBV20-1, with 7 bases fitting TRBD1. This CDR3 spans 15 amino acids. V lost 1 base to trimming and J lost 4 bases; unmatched junction nucleotides: 7. The germline CDR1 and CDR2 sequences are DFQATT and SNEGSKA (reference sequence). CDR3 nucleotides: TGCAGTGCTAGAGTATCAGGACAGGTTAATCAGCCCCAGCATTTT. Translated: CSARVSGQVNQPQHF.

This chain connects TRBV20-1 to TRBJ1-1; D uncertain. Trimming took 5 bases from V and 1 from J, leaving 11 bases between them. CDR1 and CDR2 from the germline V gene are DFQATT and SNEGSKA (reference sequence). This CDR3 is built from 13 residues. The CDR3 spells CSARTDPNTEAFF. Here the CDR3 DNA reads TGCAGTGCTCGAACAGATCCGAACACTGAAGCTTTCTTT.

The chain's CDR3 is CASSLGLALAYNEQFF. DNA of the CDR3: TGTGCCAGCAGTCTGGGACTAGCCCTCGCCTACAATGAGCAGTTCTTC. The chain joins TRBV6-1 to TRBJ2-1; 9 bases match TRBD2. Trimming took 5 bases from V and 2 from J; bases not matched to a gene: 7. The CDR3 spans 16 residues. CDR1 is MNHNS, CDR2 SASEGT, per germline.